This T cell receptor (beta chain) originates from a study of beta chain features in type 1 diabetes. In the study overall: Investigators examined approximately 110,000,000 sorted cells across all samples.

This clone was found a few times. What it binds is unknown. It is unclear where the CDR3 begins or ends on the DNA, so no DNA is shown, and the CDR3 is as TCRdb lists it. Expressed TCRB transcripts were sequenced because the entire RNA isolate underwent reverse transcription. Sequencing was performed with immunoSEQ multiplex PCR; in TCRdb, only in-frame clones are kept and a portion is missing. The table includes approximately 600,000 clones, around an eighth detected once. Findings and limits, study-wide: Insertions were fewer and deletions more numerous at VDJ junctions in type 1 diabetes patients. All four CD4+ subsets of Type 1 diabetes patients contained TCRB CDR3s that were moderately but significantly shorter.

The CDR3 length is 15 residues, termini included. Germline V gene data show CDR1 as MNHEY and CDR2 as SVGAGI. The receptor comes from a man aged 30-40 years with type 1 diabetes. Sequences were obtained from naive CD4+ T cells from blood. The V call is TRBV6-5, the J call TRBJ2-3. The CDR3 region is CASSSSWGSTDTQYF.